This TCR beta chain was documented in a study of blood T cell repertoires in COVID-19. About the research overall: Spain, Italy and the United States supplied samples that represented acute and convalescent COVID-19. From T cells, B-cell-depleted T cells, or PBMCs came the material, which was cDNA or gDNA.

The germline gives CDR1 SGDLS, CDR2 YYNGEE. This CDR3 region has 13 residues. Trimming took 3 bases from V and 10 from J; bases not matched to a gene: 8. Original methodology: Cell counts per sample came from amplifying reference gene primers. Only in-frame clones appear in the TCRdb table, and some are missing; sequencing was by immunoSEQ multiplex PCR. V and J calls and clone size are copied from that table; D and trimming were computed from the DNA. The sample records some 200,000 clones, about 85% being singletons. This clone was detected only a few times. This chain joins TRBV9 and TRBJ1-1, with 8 bases identical to TRBD1. Sequenced sample: peripheral blood. The clonotype originates from a woman between 18 and 29 years old who had recovered from COVID-19. CDR3 residues: CASSGQGRRLAFF. The CDR3 DNA reads as TGTGCCAGCAGCGGACAGGGGAGGAGGCTAGCTTTCTTT.